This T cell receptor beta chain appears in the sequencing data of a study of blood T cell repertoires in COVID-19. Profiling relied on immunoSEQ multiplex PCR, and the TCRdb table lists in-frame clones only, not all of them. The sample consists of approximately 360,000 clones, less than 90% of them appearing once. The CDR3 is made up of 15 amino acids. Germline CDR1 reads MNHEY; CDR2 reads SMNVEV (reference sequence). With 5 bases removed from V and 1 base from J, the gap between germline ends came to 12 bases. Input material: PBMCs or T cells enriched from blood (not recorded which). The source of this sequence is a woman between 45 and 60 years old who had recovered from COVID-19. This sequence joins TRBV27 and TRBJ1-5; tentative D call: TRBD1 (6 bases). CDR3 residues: CASSTGQTSNQPQHF. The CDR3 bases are TGTGCCAGCAGTACCGGACAGACGAGCAATCAGCCCCAGCATTTT.